These T cell receptor beta chains were read from a single sample in a study of OX40 agonist ivuxolimab in advanced cancers. Clones were read by immunoSEQ multiplex PCR, and TCRdb kept only the in-frame ones, dropping some. This sample has fewer than 45,000 clones, with around 74% found just once. The source was CD4+ or CD8+ T cells sorted from blood, collected in a trial of the OX40 agonist ivuxolimab. These receptors came from an adult with an advanced solid tumor such as melanoma, head and neck, liver or kidney cancer. The CDR3 runs from the conserved cysteine through the conserved F or W. Each record gives: J gene, V gene, clone size, D gene, CDR3 DNA, CDR3 protein. The D gene is left open where the match is weak. Only some rows state a clone size, as once, few, many or a class for expanded clones.

J: TRBJ1-3
V: TRBV2
size: once
D: .
DNA: TGTGCCAGCAGTGGCGTTGGGGCTTCGAACACCATATATTTT
CDR3: CASSGVGASNTIYF

J: TRBJ1-2
V: TRBV27
size: .
D: TRBD1
DNA: TGTGCCAGCAGTCCCGGACAGGTGAAATATGGCTACACCTTC
CDR3: CASSPGQVKYGYTF

J: TRBJ2-2
V: TRBV7-9
size: .
D: .
DNA: TGTGCCAGCAGCCACGGGTTTTCTACGGACACCGGGGAGCTGTTTTTT
CDR3: CASSHGFSTDTGELFF

J: TRBJ2-3
V: TRBV6-5
size: .
D: .
DNA: TGTGCCAGCAGTTACAGACTAGGGGTTCGCACAGATACGCAGTATTTT
CDR3: CASSYRLGVRTDTQYF

J: TRBJ1-2
V: TRBV19
size: .
D: .
DNA: TGTGCCAGTACCTCCGACTTGTTGGGCTACACCTTC
CDR3: CASTSDLLGYTF

J: TRBJ1-5
V: TRBV14
size: .
D: .
DNA: TGTGCCAGCAGCCAAAAGACAGGACAGCCCCAGCATTTT
CDR3: CASSQKTGQPQHF

J: TRBJ1-5
V: TRBV1
size: .
D: .
DNA: TGCACCAGCAGCCGGAGGGGGGTGGGGGGTCAGCCCCAGCATTTT
CDR3: CTSSRRGVGGQPQHF

J: TRBJ1-3
V: TRBV10-2
size: few
D: TRBD1
DNA: TGCGCCAGCAGTCGCGGTTCGGACAGGGCTGGAAACACCATATATTTT
CDR3: CASSRGSDRAGNTIYF

J: TRBJ1-4
V: TRBV5-1
size: .
D: .
DNA: TGCGCCAGCAGCTTATCACAGGGTAGCAATGAAAAACTGTTTTTT
CDR3: CASSLSQGSNEKLFF

J: TRBJ2-3
V: TRBV2
size: .
D: .
DNA: TGTGCCAGCAGTGTTGCAGATACGCAGTATTTT
CDR3: CASSVADTQYF

J: TRBJ1-1
V: TRBV19
size: .
D: TRBD1
DNA: TGTGCCAGTAGACCAGACAGGGAGGTCACTGAAGCTTTCTTT
CDR3: CASRPDREVTEAFF

J: TRBJ1-2
V: TRBV10-3
size: .
D: .
DNA: TGTGCCATCATGTGGTTTGGCGGAGCTAACTATGGCTACACCTTC
CDR3: CAIMWFGGANYGYTF

J: TRBJ1-3
V: TRBV7-9
size: .
D: .
DNA: TGTGCCAGCACCGGAGGGACACCCACCTCTGGAAACACCATATATTTT
CDR3: CASTGGTPTSGNTIYF

J: TRBJ1-2
V: TRBV6-1
size: .
D: .
DNA: TGTGCCAGCAGTACACAAGGGTATGGGGCGGAAGGCTACACCTTC
CDR3: CASSTQGYGAEGYTF

J: TRBJ2-7
V: TRBV19
size: .
D: .
DNA: TGTGCCAGTAGTATTGCCAGGGCGCTAAGGAACGAGCAGTACTTC
CDR3: CASSIARALRNEQYF

J: TRBJ2-2
V: TRBV19
size: once
D: .
DNA: TGTGCCAGTAGAAACGGGGAGCGTTCTAGGGGGGAGCTGTTTTTT
CDR3: CASRNGERSRGELFF

J: TRBJ1-2
V: TRBV29-1
size: .
D: .
DNA: TGCAGCGTTGATCCACTGAGCGCCCAGGATGGCTACACCTTC
CDR3: CSVDPLSAQDGYTF

J: TRBJ1-2
V: TRBV6-4
size: few
D: .
DNA: TGTGCCAGCAGTGAACAGGCGCCCCTGGGTGACACCTTC
CDR3: CASSEQAPLGDTF

J: TRBJ1-6
V: TRBV10-1
size: medium-sized
D: .
DNA: TGCGCCAGCAGCCAGGACAGAAATTCACCCCTCCACTTT
CDR3: CASSQDRNSPLHF

J: TRBJ2-1
V: TRBV5-6
size: .
D: .
DNA: TGTGCCAGCAGCTCAGGGGCCTACAATGAGCAGTTCTTC
CDR3: CASSSGAYNEQFF

J: TRBJ1-1
V: TRBV25-1
size: .
D: .
DNA: TGTGCCAGCAGTGCCCGAAGGGGCACTGAAGCTTTCTTT
CDR3: CASSARRGTEAFF

J: TRBJ2-7
V: TRBV5-1
size: .
D: .
DNA: TGCGCCAGCAGCTCCGCCTACGAGCAGTACTTC
CDR3: CASSSAYEQYF

J: TRBJ2-2
V: TRBV9
size: .
D: TRBD1
DNA: TGTGCCAGCAGCATCCACGGGACAGGGATGGCAAGCACCGGGGAGCTGTTTTTT
CDR3: CASSIHGTGMASTGELFF

J: TRBJ1-3
V: TRBV14
size: .
D: .
DNA: TGTGCCAGCCAGGACTGGGGGCTTTCTGGAAACACCATATATTTT
CDR3: CASQDWGLSGNTIYF

J: TRBJ1-1
V: TRBV27
size: many
D: .
DNA: TGTGCCAGCAGTTTATATAACATGAACACTGAAGCTTTCTTT
CDR3: CASSLYNMNTEAFF